A single sample gave rise to the 18 T cell receptor beta chains below, sequenced in a study of molecular identifiers for immune sequencing clone quantification. TCRdb reprocessed the PCR reads via MiXCR and lists one record per CDR3 protein. The sample has a few hundred thousand distinct CDR3 sequences, roughly 23% seen once; the top ten hold 0.7% to 0.95%. What was sequenced was naive CD8+ T cells from blood, with Jurkat cell RNA spiked in. Subset denoted: FACS-sorted CD8+CD4-CCR7+CD45RA+ naive T cells. The source of these receptors is a human donor in good health. Some libraries in this study had Jurkat cell RNA spiked in.

This clonotype has more than one count but fewer than ten. The V gene is TRBV7-6, the J gene TRBJ1-1, with TRBD1 as a possible D gene (5 bases). CDR1 SGHVS and CDR2 FNYEAQ come from the germline V gene. V was clipped by 1 base and J by 4 bases, with 13 bases between them. The CDR3 consists of 15 residues. The CDR3 bases are TGTGCCAGCAGCTTAGTAGCAGGGACCGGCACTGAAGCTTTCTTT. It encodes CASSLVAGTGTEAFF.

Comment on this clonotype: This could be a read error, since a much larger clone is one nucleotide away. The chain has TRBV6-5 and TRBJ1-1; D is ambiguous. The CDR3 runs to 13 residues. With 1 base removed from V and 6 bases from J, the gap between germline ends came to 9 bases. Germline loops: CDR1 MNHEY, CDR2 SVGAGI. CDR3 sequence (DNA): TGTGCCAGCAGTTACTGGACGGTCTCTGAAGCTTTCTTT. Translation gives CASSYWTVSEAFF.

On this clonotype itself: A much bigger clone sits one base away, suggesting this may be a read error. The chain is built from TRBV4-1 and TRBJ1-1; D remains ambiguous. Trimming took off 0 bases at V and 6 bases at J, with 11 bases between the two ends. The germline CDR1 and CDR2 sequences are MGHRA and YSYEKL. This CDR3 contains 14 residues. CDR3 in DNA: TGCGCCAGCAGCCAAGATTCGGCAGGCCCTGAAGCTTTCTTT. Its protein is CASSQDSAGPEAFF.

This clonotype was seen only a few times. This sequence joins TRBV28 and TRBJ2-2, with TRBD2 matching 12 bases. The CDR3 is 20 residues long. V shed 3 bases and J 6 bases; nucleotides not matched to a gene: 17. Germline V lookup: CDR1 MDHEN, CDR2 SYDVKM. The CDR3 bases are TGTGCCAGCAGTTTTCCACCTGTTACTAGCGGGAGGTTGAATTCCGGGGAGCTGTTTTTT. Translation gives CASSFPPVTSGRLNSGELFF.

This clonotype was detected many times. The chain is built from TRBV14 and TRBJ2-7, with 14 positions matching TRBD2. The germline V gene encodes CDR1 SGHDN and CDR2 FVKESK. The length of the CDR3 is 20 residues. V dropped 3 bases and J dropped 4; count of bases not matched to a gene: 17. CDR3 bases: TGTGCCAGCAGCCAGGGACTAGCGGGAGTTTTGTCCCCGGATCGATACGAGCAGTACTTC. It translates to CASSQGLAGVLSPDRYEQYF.

As concerns this clonotype: One end of the junction varies from germline; a read error may be responsible. This chain connects TRBV28 to TRBJ2-4; 8 bases are a match to TRBD2. There are 15 residues in the CDR3. Germline V lookup: CDR1 MDHEN, CDR2 SYDVKM. The CDR3 spells CASSLPGLGGNNQYF. The CDR3 coding sequence is TGTGCCAGCAGTCTCCCGGGACTAGGGGGAAACAATCAGTACTTC.

This chain connects TRBV27 to TRBJ2-7; D is unclear. V was clipped by 5 bases and J by 0 bases, with 11 bases between them. The germline V gene has CDR1 MNHEY and CDR2 SMNVEV (reference sequence). The CDR3 is 14 residues long. The CDR3 bases are TGTGCCAGCAGTCCCCAAGACCGCTCCTACGAGCAGTACTTC. Translating gives CASSPQDRSYEQYF.

This clonotype was recorded at least ten times. The V call is TRBV6-5, the J call TRBJ2-7, with 7 bases aligning to TRBD1. This CDR3 region has 15 residues. Germline trimming cut 2 bases from V and 2 bases from J; bases unmatched to any gene: 6. CDR1 and CDR2 from the germline V gene are MNHEY and SVGAGI. CDR3 amino acids: CASSYHRDSTYEQYF. CDR3 nucleotides: TGTGCCAGCAGTTACCACCGGGACAGCACCTACGAGCAGTACTTC.

This clonotype occurred many times. This chain connects TRBV2 to TRBJ2-3; 7 nucleotides match TRBD1. The CDR3 covers 17 residues. Germline V gene sequence: CDR1 SNHLY, CDR2 FYNNEI. The ends lost 6 bases at V and 0 bases at J; junction bases unmatched: 12. CDR3 nucleotides: TGTGCCAGCAGCAGTCCCGGGACAGTTTCTAGCACAGATACGCAGTATTTT. Translating it yields CASSSPGTVSSTDTQYF.

This chain uses TRBV7-9 with TRBJ2-5; D might be TRBD1 (7 bases). In germline, CDR1 is SEHNR, CDR2 FQNEAQ (reference sequence). This CDR3 contains 14 residues. V lost 6 bases, J lost 4 bases, and 15 bases lay in between. For the CDR3, the DNA is TGTGCCAGCAGGATGGAGGGGGCGTCAGAGACCCAGTACTTC. Translation: CASRMEGASETQYF. Filled out from reference TRBV7-9 and TRBJ2-5, the complete variable domain reads DTGVSQNPRHKITKRGQNVTFRCDPISEHNRLYWYRQTLGQGPEFLTYFQNEAQLEKSRLLSDRFSAERPKGSFSTLEIQRTEQGDSAMYLCASRMEGASETQYFGPGTRLLVL.

This clonotype was picked up a small number of times. The rearrangement joins TRBV6-1 to TRBJ2-5, with 7 bases aligning to TRBD2. The CDR3 has 16 amino acids. With V trimmed by 3 bases and J by 4 bases, 11 bases remained unmatched. Germline values: CDR1 MNHNS, CDR2 SASEGT. The CDR3 sequence: CASSDMGGDVGETQYF. In DNA, the CDR3 is TGTGCCAGCAGTGATATGGGAGGGGATGTAGGAGAGACCCAGTACTTC.

There are many counts of this clonotype. The J gene is TRBJ1-1, the V gene TRBV28; D gene ambiguous. Trimming shortened V by 5 bases and J by 6 bases, and 10 bases separated the two germline ends. The CDR3 spans 12 residues. CDR1 is MDHEN, CDR2 SYDVKM, per germline. CDR3 region: CASSLPPAEAFF. As DNA, the CDR3 is TGTGCCAGCAGTCTTCCCCCGGCTGAAGCTTTCTTT.

There are a few counts of this clonotype. The genes are TRBV7-9 and TRBJ1-4; perhaps TRBD1 as D (5 bases). The germline CDR1 and CDR2 sequences are SEHNR and FQNEAQ (reference sequence). Deletions cut 2 bases from V and 6 bases from J, with 19 bases between. The CDR3 totals 17 residues. The CDR3 sequence: CASSLSIRRGRDEKLFF. The DNA of the CDR3 is TGTGCCAGCAGCTTATCGATAAGGAGGGGCCGAGATGAAAAACTGTTTTTT.

As to this clonotype: A read error may be the cause here, since a much bigger clone is one base away. V and J are TRBV29-1 and TRBJ1-1; a possible D gene is TRBD1 (5 bases). Germline lookup yields CDR1 SQVTM and CDR2 ANQGSEA. CDR3 size: 15 residues. Trimming cost V 5 bases and J 1 base, with 17 bases left between them. CDR3 nucleotides: TGCAGCGTTAAAAGAACCGGGGCGCAGAACACTGAAGCTTTCTTT. It specifies CSVKRTGAQNTEAFF. The whole variable domain, filled in from reference TRBV29-1 and TRBJ1-1, reads SAVISQKPSRDICQRGTSLTIQCQVDSQVTMMFWYRQQPGQSLTLIATANQGSEATYESGFVIDKFPISRPNLTFSTLTVSNMSPEDSSIYLCSVKRTGAQNTEAFFGQGTRLTVV.

This clonotype was observed a few times. The V gene is TRBV29-1, the J gene TRBJ1-4; the D is unclear. The length of the CDR3 is 11 residues. Trimming left V 4 bases short and J 12 bases short, with 12 bases between. CDR1 and CDR2 (germline): SQVTM, ANQGSEA. CDR3 sequence reads: CSVGVFEELFF. The CDR3, as DNA: TGCAGCGTTGGGGTCTTTGAGGAACTGTTTTTT.

This clonotype was counted between two and nine times. The V and J genes are TRBV7-2 and TRBJ1-2; the D is unclear. Germline V lookup: CDR1 SGHTA, CDR2 FQGNSA. Trimming took off 2 bases at V and 4 bases at J, with 17 bases between the two ends. This CDR3 contains 16 residues. CDR3 amino acids: CASSLQDWARAYGYTF. The DNA for the CDR3 is TGTGCCAGCAGCTTACAGGATTGGGCTAGGGCCTATGGCTACACCTTC.

To note about this clonotype: This may arise from a read error, as a much more abundant clone is one base away. This chain connects TRBV20-1 to TRBJ2-3; D gene unclear. Trimming took 0 bases from V and 4 from J, leaving 14 bases between them. This CDR3 contains 15 residues. CDR1 is DFQATT, CDR2 SNEGSKA, per germline (reference sequence). DNA for the CDR3: TGCAGTGCTAGAGATTTTAATAATGGCTCAGATACGCAGTATTTT. Protein sequence: CSARDFNNGSDTQYF.

With regard to this clonotype: A read error is possible here, since a much larger clone lies one base away. The chain couples TRBV7-2 to TRBJ2-3; D remains unclear. Looked up from germline, CDR1 is SGHTA and CDR2 is FQGNSA. The V and J ends lost 2 bases and 4 bases respectively, with 10 bases between them. The CDR3 is made up of 14 amino acids. The CDR3 loop is CASSLLKRSDTQYF. CDR3 coding DNA: TGTGCCAGCAGCTTACTAAAGAGATCAGATACGCAGTATTTT.